Presented here are 15 T cell receptor beta chains from one specimen sequenced in a study of spatial heterogeneity in lung cancer. Study-level points and caveats: Expanded intratumoral alpha and beta TCR counts tracked tumor mutation counts.

Their cognate antigens are unknown. TCRdb processed the 5' RACE reads anew with MiXCR; each CDR3 protein has one entry. The table lists fewer than 4,000 distinct CDR3 sequences, about 5.4% of them singletons, with 16% in the top ten. Specified time point: sample taken at primary tumor resection. The source material was lung tumor tissue, sampled at surgery. Receptor source: a female donor with early-stage non-small cell lung cancer.

This clonotype is labeled medium-sized. V is TRBV7-9 and J is TRBJ2-5; D unresolved. The germline CDR1 and CDR2 sequences are SEHNR and FQNEAQ (reference sequence). V lost 1 base and J 9 bases, leaving 12 bases between the germline ends. The CDR3 has 13 residues. CDR3 residues: CASSLDGSSSQYF. In DNA form, the CDR3 reads TGTGCCAGCAGCTTAGACGGTTCTTCGTCCCAGTACTTC. The full variable domain, in which reference TRBV7-9 and TRBJ2-5 provide the parts outside the CDR3, is DTGVSQNPRHKITKRGQNVTFRCDPISEHNRLYWYRQTLGQGPEFLTYFQNEAQLEKSRLLSDRFSAERPKGSFSTLEIQRTEQGDSAMYLCASSLDGSSSQYFGPGTRLLVL.

This clonotype has at least ten counts. This chain links TRBV2 with TRBJ1-5; perhaps TRBD1 as D (5 bases). The germline V and J ends were trimmed by 3 bases and 8 bases, with 14 bases remaining between them. CDR3 length equals 14 residues. Germline CDR1 and CDR2: SNHLY and FYNNEI. CDR3 DNA sequence: TGTGCCAGCAGTGAGGGACTATTTTGGGAGCCCCAGCATTTT. Its protein product is CASSEGLFWEPQHF.

This clonotype occurred many times. The CDR3 region has the DNA TGTGCCAGCAGTTTAAAACTAGTTGAGCAGTTCTTC. Protein sequence: CASSLKLVEQFF. This sequence joins TRBV12-3 or TRBV12-4 and TRBJ2-1; a weak D match, TRBD2 (5 bases). This CDR3 has 12 amino acids. V lost 2 bases and J lost 9, with 8 bases in between.

This chain links TRBV12-3 or TRBV12-4 with TRBJ2-7, with D perhaps TRBD2 (8 bases). Trimming took off 5 bases at V and 7 bases at J, with 21 bases between the two ends. This CDR3 region has 15 residues. The CDR3 loop is CASSPRDSGGGEQYF. The CDR3 DNA follows: TGTGCCAGCAGTCCCAGGGACAGCGGGGGTGGGGAGCAGTACTTC.

This clonotype is labeled medium-sized. The chain combines TRBV7-9 with TRBJ2-2; 7 nucleotides agree with TRBD2. The CDR3 spans 15 residues. Unmatched junction bases numbered 5, after V lost 5 bases and J lost 2 bases. Per the germline V gene, CDR1 is SEHNR and CDR2 is FQNEAQ (reference sequence). In DNA form, the CDR3 reads TGTGCCAGCAGCCCGCGGACTAGAAACACCGGGGAGCTGTTTTTT. It codes for CASSPRTRNTGELFF.

This clonotype is termed medium-sized. The rearrangement uses TRBV6-1 and TRBJ1-4, with D uncertain. The germline V gene has CDR1 MNHNS and CDR2 SASEGT. Trimming pared 2 bases from V and 3 bases from J, leaving 10 bases between. The CDR3 contains 15 residues. CDR3 amino acids: CASSESGLSNEKLFF. In DNA form, the CDR3 reads TGTGCCAGCAGTGAAAGTGGGCTGTCTAATGAAAAACTGTTTTTT.

This clonotype rates as medium-sized (0.01 to 0.1%). The chain joins TRBV19 to TRBJ1-1; D gene unclear. The germline gives CDR1 LNHDA, CDR2 SQIVND (reference sequence). The length of the CDR3 is 15 residues. The ends were cut back, 2 bases at V and 0 bases at J, with 10 bases in the middle. CDR3 residues: CASSIREGLNTEAFF. The CDR3 nucleotides are TGTGCCAGTAGTATAAGAGAGGGTCTGAACACTGAAGCTTTCTTT.

In its sample, this clonotype is medium-sized. The J gene is TRBJ2-2, the V gene TRBV29-1; 8 nucleotides match TRBD2. Germline lookup yields CDR1 SQVTM and CDR2 ANQGSEA. The CDR3 has 14 amino acids. J lost 7 bases, V lost 2 bases, and 6 bases had no gene match. The CDR3 spells CSVELGRASGELFF. CDR3 DNA sequence: TGCAGCGTTGAACTCGGGAGGGCCAGCGGGGAGCTGTTTTTT.

By frequency in the sample, this clonotype is medium-sized (0.01 to 0.1%). The rearrangement joins TRBV7-9 to TRBJ2-5; D remains unclear. V was shortened by 3 bases and J by 0 bases, with 5 bases between the two germline ends. CDR3 size: 13 residues. Germline CDR1 SEHNR, CDR2 FQNEAQ (reference sequence). For the CDR3, the DNA is TGTGCCAGCAGCTTCATTGACCAAGAGACCCAGTACTTC. This codes for CASSFIDQETQYF.

Judged by abundance, this clonotype is medium-sized. This chain joins TRBV12-3 or TRBV12-4 and TRBJ2-1; 11 positions match TRBD2. The CDR3 runs to 14 residues. J was trimmed by 9 bases and V by 7 bases; bases with no gene match: 8. This CDR3 reads CASTVASGRSEQFF. As DNA, the CDR3 is TGTGCCAGCACGGTGGCTAGCGGGAGGTCTGAGCAGTTCTTC.

CDR3 sequence (DNA): TGCAGCACGGCAGGGGGGGATACGCAGTATTTT. Translating it yields CSTAGGDTQYF. This chain links TRBV29-1 with TRBJ2-3, with D possibly TRBD1 on 7 matching bases. Germline V gene data show CDR1 as SQVTM and CDR2 as ANQGSEA. V lost 8 bases, J lost 6 bases, and 12 bases lay in between. The CDR3 length is 11 residues.

In this sample, this clonotype turned up a few times. The chain has TRBV5-1 and TRBJ2-2, with 8 bases fitting TRBD1. V shed 4 bases, J shed 0 bases, and the junction held 2 bases outside the gene matches. The CDR3 is made up of 15 amino acids. From germline, CDR1 is SGHRS and CDR2 YFSETQ. CDR3 nucleotides: TGCGCCAGCAGCACGGGACAGGCGAACACCGGGGAGCTGTTTTTT. Encoded protein: CASSTGQANTGELFF.

This clonotype is judged medium-sized. As DNA, the CDR3 is TGTGCCAGCAGCTTAGAGGGTCTACAAGAGACCCAGTACTTC. The encoded protein is CASSLEGLQETQYF. The chain employs TRBV7-8 and TRBJ2-5; D gene uncertain. From germline, CDR1 is SGHVS and CDR2 FQNEAQ. The CDR3 sequence is 14 residues long. V dropped 1 base and J dropped 2 bases, with 8 bases sitting between them.

This sequence joins TRBV18 and TRBJ1-4; a possible D gene is TRBD1 (5 bases). CDR1 is KGHSH and CDR2 is LQKENI in the germline V gene. The CDR3 loop spans 15 amino acids. V was clipped by 2 bases and J by 6 bases, with 13 bases between them. Here the CDR3 DNA reads TGTGCCAGCTCACCAAGCGGGACGGCGTATGAAAAACTGTTTTTT. Amino acid sequence: CASSPSGTAYEKLFF. The full variable domain, completed using reference TRBV18 and TRBJ1-4, is NAGVMQNPRHLVRRRGQEARLRCSPMKGHSHVYWYRQLPEEGLKFMVYLQKENIIDESGMPKERFSAEFPKEGPSILRIQQVVRGDSAAYFCASSPSGTAYEKLFFGSGTQLSVL.

By sample fraction, this clonotype is medium-sized. V and J are TRBV6-5 and TRBJ2-7, with 11 nucleotides matching TRBD2. The CDR3 runs 15 residues. The V gene's germline CDR1 is MNHEY and CDR2 SVGAGI. Trimming at V came to 2 bases and at J to 4 bases, leaving 4 bases not matched to a gene. CDR3 in amino acids: CASSYLAGGGYEQYF. CDR3 coding DNA: TGTGCCAGCAGTTACCTAGCGGGAGGTGGATACGAGCAGTACTTC.